Presented here are 16 T cell receptor beta chains from one specimen sequenced in a study of read filtering for tumor transcriptome and immune sequencing (dated by TCRdb to about 2020). Sequencer: Illumina HiSeq 4000. The Immunoverse kit was used to build TCR libraries from roughly 0.4 ug RNA, with molecular barcoded adaptors covering alpha/delta and beta/gamma chains. TCRdb's own reprocessing of the public reads used fastp at Q25 and MiXCR and kept productive beta chains. Rows matching on CDR3 protein sequence are summarized as one entry with the most common DNA and genes. The sample includes about 50,000 distinct CDR3 sequences, with less than 20% observed a single time. Clones ranked in the top ten supply about 16% of the sample. Sequencing was carried out using a population of CD138-negative cells sorted from bone marrow. In the paper's terms, the cell subset or site label means: bone marrow mononuclear cells depleted of CD138+ plasma/myeloma cells by negative magnetic selection. The origin of the receptors is a donor aged 40 or over with multiple myeloma.

This clonotype is classed as medium-sized (0.01 to 0.1%). The genes are TRBV2 and TRBJ2-1; TRBD2 agrees at 14 bases. Germline-derived CDR1 and CDR2 are SNHLY and FYNNEI. J lost 7 bases, V lost 7 bases, and 6 bases had no gene match. This CDR3 is built from 15 residues. For the CDR3, the DNA is TGTGCCAGCATCCCGGGACTAGCGGGAGATAATGAGCAGTTCTTC. Encoded protein: CASIPGLAGDNEQFF.

Turning to this clonotype: This may arise from a read error, as a much more abundant clone is one base away. The rearrangement links TRBV11-2 to TRBJ1-1; D is undetermined. This CDR3 has 12 amino acids. CDR1 is SGHAT, CDR2 FQNNGV, per germline. Here the CDR3 DNA reads TGTGCCGGCAGCTTACTAGGGCTTGAAGCTTTCTTT. Its translation: CAGSLLGLEAFF.

This clonotype was observed a handful of times. This rearrangement joins TRBV6-2 or TRBV6-3 to TRBJ2-1, with 7 bases matching TRBD2. V was clipped by 7 bases and J by 5 bases; unmatched bases: 14. The CDR3 runs 16 residues. CDR1 is MNHEY, CDR2 SVGEGT, per germline. The chain's CDR3 is CASTSPSGYPHNEQFF. CDR3 DNA sequence: TGTGCCAGCACTTCTCCTAGCGGATACCCCCACAATGAGCAGTTCTTC.

In this sample, this clonotype turned up many times. This chain links TRBV28 with TRBJ2-3, with D tentatively TRBD1 (5 bases). Trimming cost V 5 bases and J 1 base, with 13 bases left between them. CDR1 is MDHEN, CDR2 SYDVKM, per germline. The CDR3 is 15 amino acids. CDR3 nucleotides: TGTGCCAGCAGTACCAGGCAGGGTGGCACAGATACGCAGTATTTT. It codes for CASSTRQGGTDTQYF. The full variable domain, in which reference TRBV28 and TRBJ2-3 provide the parts outside the CDR3, is DVKVTQSSRYLVKRTGEKVFLECVQDMDHENMFWYRQDPGLGLRLIYFSYDVKMKEKGDIPEGYSVSREKKERFSLILESASTNQTSMYLCASSTRQGGTDTQYFGPGTRLTVL.

Regarding this clonotype: The junction and the germline gene differ at one end; a read error may be behind it. The chain has TRBV14 and TRBJ2-5; the D gene is possibly TRBD1 (6 bases). The CDR3 is made up of 14 amino acids. The germline gives CDR1 SGHDN, CDR2 FVKESK. CDR3 sequence reads: CPSSRAQGQETQYF. The CDR3 nucleotides are TGTCCCAGCAGCCGAGCACAGGGACAAGAGACCCAGTACTTC.

This clonotype was seen at least ten times. This chain joins TRBV9 and TRBJ2-1; 12 bases are shared with TRBD2. Germline values: CDR1 SGDLS, CDR2 YYNGEE. The trim removed 3 bases at V and 4 bases at J, leaving 2 bases unmatched. The CDR3 has 15 amino acids. Here the CDR3 reads CASSGTSGTYNEQFF. Written as DNA, the CDR3 is TGTGCCAGCAGCGGGACTAGCGGGACGTACAATGAGCAGTTCTTC.

With regard to this clonotype: Since a much larger clone is just one base distant, this may be a read error. This chain uses TRBV20-1 with TRBJ2-1, with D possibly being TRBD1 or TRBD2 (6 bases each). This CDR3 contains 17 residues. Germline CDR1 DFQATT, CDR2 SNEGSKA (reference sequence). With 0 bases removed from V and 8 bases from J, the gap between germline ends came to 23 bases. The CDR3, as DNA: TGCAGTGCTAGAGATAACAGGGAGGCTTTTGGGGACGATGAGCAGTTCTTC. Protein product: CSARDNREAFGDDEQFF.

As to this clonotype: This likely stems from a read error, as it lies one base from a far larger clone. The gene calls are TRBV12-3 or TRBV12-4 and TRBJ2-1; 11 bases agree with TRBD2. The trim removed 10 bases at V and 2 bases at J, leaving 7 bases unmatched. The CDR3 is 15 residues long. The CDR3 region is CATLLGLAAYNEQFF. The CDR3, as DNA: TGTGCCACCCTCTTGGGACTAGCGGCCTACAATGAGCAGTTCTTC.

Ten or more counts support this clonotype. The chain links TRBV11-2 to TRBJ1-1; D remains unclear. The CDR3 contains 11 residues. The V and J ends lost 2 bases and 8 bases respectively, with 6 bases between them. Germline CDR1 reads SGHAT; CDR2 reads FQNNGV. CDR3 amino acids: CASSLMEEAFF. DNA of the CDR3: TGTGCCAGCAGCTTAATGGAAGAAGCTTTCTTT.

By frequency in the sample, this clonotype is medium-sized. V usage is TRBV11-2 and J usage is TRBJ2-1, with 11 bases matching TRBD2. With V trimmed by 3 bases and J by 3 bases, 4 bases remained unmatched. CDR1 SGHAT and CDR2 FQNNGV come from the germline V gene. This CDR3 contains 16 residues. CDR3 nucleotides: TGTGCCAGCAGCTTCCTAGCGGGGGGAAACTACAATGAGCAGTTCTTC. Amino acid sequence: CASSFLAGGNYNEQFF. Complete variable domain (other parts from reference TRBV11-2 and TRBJ2-1): EAGVAQSPRYKIIEKRQSVAFWCNPISGHATLYWYQQILGQGPKLLIQFQNNGVVDDSQLPKDRFSAERLKGVDSTLKIQPAKLEDSAVYLCASSFLAGGNYNEQFFGPGTRLTVL.

This clonotype was picked up many times. The rearrangement links TRBV7-2 to TRBJ1-6, with D possibly TRBD1 on 5 matching bases. The V and J ends lost 3 bases and 9 bases respectively, with 12 bases between them. This CDR3 comprises 14 residues. Germline CDR1 is SGHTA and CDR2 is FQGNSA. The CDR3: CASSFRALGSPLHF. The CDR3 region has the DNA TGTGCCAGCAGCTTCAGGGCCCTTGGTTCACCCCTCCACTTT. The whole variable domain, remainder taken from reference TRBV7-2 and TRBJ1-6, is GAGVSQSPSNKVTEKGKDVELRCDPISGHTALYWYRQSLGQGLEFLIYFQGNSAPDKSGLPSDRFSAERTGGSVSTLTIQRTQQEDSAVYLCASSFRALGSPLHFGNGTRLTVT.

As to this clonotype: Germline is not matched at one junction end, which may reflect a read error. This chain joins TRBV4-3 and TRBJ1-4, with D uncertain. This CDR3 region has 16 residues. Germline CDR1 LGHNA, CDR2 YSLEER. Written as DNA, the CDR3 is TGCTCCAGCAGCTCCGATCGGCACACAGCTAATGAAAAACTGTTTTTT. Amino acid sequence: CSSSSDRHTANEKLFF.

This clonotype was picked up many times. The genes are TRBV18 and TRBJ2-4; D gene unclear. CDR3 length: 13 residues. CDR1 is KGHSH and CDR2 is LQKENI in the germline V gene. Trimming took 3 bases from V and 10 from J, leaving 13 bases between them. The CDR3 is CASSPLTADIQYF. DNA for the CDR3: TGTGCCAGCTCACCTTTGACGGCTGATATTCAGTACTTC. Full variable domain (missing parts from reference TRBV18 and TRBJ2-4): NAGVMQNPRHLVRRRGQEARLRCSPMKGHSHVYWYRQLPEEGLKFMVYLQKENIIDESGMPKERFSAEFPKEGPSILRIQQVVRGDSAAYFCASSPLTADIQYFGAGTRLSVL.

This clonotype has at least ten counts. The chain links TRBV7-2 to TRBJ1-1; maybe TRBD1 (5 bases). The ends were cut back, 6 bases at V and 0 bases at J, with 8 bases in the middle. The CDR3 extends over 13 amino acids. Germline V gene sequence: CDR1 SGHTA, CDR2 FQGNSA. The CDR3 spells CASRRQLNTEAFF. DNA of the CDR3: TGTGCCAGCAGAAGACAGTTGAACACTGAAGCTTTCTTT. The full variable domain, in which reference TRBV7-2 and TRBJ1-1 provide the parts outside the CDR3, is GAGVSQSPSNKVTEKGKDVELRCDPISGHTALYWYRQSLGQGLEFLIYFQGNSAPDKSGLPSDRFSAERTGGSVSTLTIQRTQQEDSAVYLCASRRQLNTEAFFGQGTRLTVV.

This clonotype came up many times. The rearrangement links TRBV12-3 or TRBV12-4 to TRBJ2-5; D possibly corresponds to TRBD2 (6 bases). This CDR3 region has 13 residues. Trimming took 5 bases from V and 10 from J, leaving 17 bases between them. The chain's CDR3 is CASSPLLEGGQYF. The CDR3 DNA is TGTGCCAGCAGTCCGCTTCTCGAGGGAGGCCAGTACTTC.

With respect to this clonotype: A read error may produce the germline difference seen at one junction end. The CDR3 nucleotides read TGTGCCAGCAGCCTACAGGGGGCCGGGAACACTGAAGCTCTCTTT. The encoded protein is CASSLQGAGNTEALF. The rearrangement links TRBV7-2 to TRBJ1-1; 9 nucleotides match TRBD1. The CDR3 has 15 residues. Germline-derived CDR1 and CDR2 are SGHTA and FQGNSA.